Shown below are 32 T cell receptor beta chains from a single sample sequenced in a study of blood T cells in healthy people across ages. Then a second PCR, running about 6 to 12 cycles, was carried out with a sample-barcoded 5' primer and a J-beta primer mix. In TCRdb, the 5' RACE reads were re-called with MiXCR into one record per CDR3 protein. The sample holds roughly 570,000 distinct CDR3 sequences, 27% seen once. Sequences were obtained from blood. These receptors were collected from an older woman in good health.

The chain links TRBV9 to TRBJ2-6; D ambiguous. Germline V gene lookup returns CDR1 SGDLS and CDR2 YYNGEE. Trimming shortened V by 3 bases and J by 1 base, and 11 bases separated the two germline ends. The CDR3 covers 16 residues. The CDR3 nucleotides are TGTGCCAGCAGCGGCATGCTCGGATCTGGGGCCAACGTCCTGACTTTC. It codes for CASSGMLGSGANVLTF.

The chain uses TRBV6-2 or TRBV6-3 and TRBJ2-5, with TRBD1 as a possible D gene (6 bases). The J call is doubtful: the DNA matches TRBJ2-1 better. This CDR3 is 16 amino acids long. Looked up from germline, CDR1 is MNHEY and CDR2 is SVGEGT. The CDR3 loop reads CASNELSRGSYNEQFF. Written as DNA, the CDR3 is TGTGCCAGCAATGAGCTGAGCAGGGGCTCCTACAATGAGCAGTTCTTC.

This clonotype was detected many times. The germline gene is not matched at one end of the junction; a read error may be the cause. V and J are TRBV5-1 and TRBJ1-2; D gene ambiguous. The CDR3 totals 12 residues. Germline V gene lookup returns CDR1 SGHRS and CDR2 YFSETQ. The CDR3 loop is CASSSQNYGYTF. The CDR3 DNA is TGTGCCAGCAGTTCACAGAACTATGGCTACACCTTC.

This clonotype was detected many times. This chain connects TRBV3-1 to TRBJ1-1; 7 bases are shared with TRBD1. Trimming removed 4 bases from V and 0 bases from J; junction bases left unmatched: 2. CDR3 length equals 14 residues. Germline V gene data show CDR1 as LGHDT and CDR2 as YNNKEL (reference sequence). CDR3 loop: CASSRQGMNTEAFF. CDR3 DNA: TGTGCCAGCAGCCGACAGGGCATGAACACTGAAGCTTTCTTT.

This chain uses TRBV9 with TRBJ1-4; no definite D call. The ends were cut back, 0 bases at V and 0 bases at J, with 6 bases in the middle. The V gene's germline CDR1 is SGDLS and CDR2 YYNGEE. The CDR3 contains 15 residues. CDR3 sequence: CASSVEGATNEKLFF. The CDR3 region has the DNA TGTGCCAGCAGCGTAGAAGGAGCAACTAATGAAAAACTGTTTTTT.

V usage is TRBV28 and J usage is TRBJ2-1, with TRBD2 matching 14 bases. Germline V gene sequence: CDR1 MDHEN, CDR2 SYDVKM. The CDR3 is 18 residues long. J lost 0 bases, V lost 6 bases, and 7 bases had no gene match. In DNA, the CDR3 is TGTGCCAGCAGAAAGGGACTAGCGGGGGCCTCCTCCTACAATGAGCAGTTCTTC. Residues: CASRKGLAGASSYNEQFF. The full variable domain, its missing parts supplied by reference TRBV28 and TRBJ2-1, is DVKVTQSSRYLVKRTGEKVFLECVQDMDHENMFWYRQDPGLGLRLIYFSYDVKMKEKGDIPEGYSVSREKKERFSLILESASTNQTSMYLCASRKGLAGASSYNEQFFGPGTRLTVL.

CDR3 coding DNA: TGTGCCAGCAGACGAGGGGGTGCGGACTACGAGCAGTACTTC. Translation: CASRRGGADYEQYF. This chain connects TRBV28 to TRBJ2-7; a possible D gene is TRBD1 (6 bases). CDR3 size: 14 residues. Trimming shortened V by 6 bases and J by 3 bases, and 15 bases separated the two germline ends. Looked up from germline, CDR1 is MDHEN and CDR2 is SYDVKM.

Here the CDR3 DNA reads TGTGCCAGCAGTTATGGGGCGGCAGGTTATTTCACCGGGGAGCTGTTTTTT. Encoded protein: CASSYGAAGYFTGELFF. The rearrangement joins TRBV6-2 or TRBV6-3 to TRBJ2-2, with a weak D call TRBD1 (5 bases). CDR3 size: 17 residues. V was clipped by 3 bases and J by 4 bases, with 18 bases between them. Looked up from germline, CDR1 is MNHEY and CDR2 is SVGEGT.

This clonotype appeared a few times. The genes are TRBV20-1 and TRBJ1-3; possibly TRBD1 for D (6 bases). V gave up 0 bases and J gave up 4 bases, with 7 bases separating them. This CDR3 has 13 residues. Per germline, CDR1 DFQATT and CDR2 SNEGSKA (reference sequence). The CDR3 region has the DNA TGCAGTGCTAGAGAAGGGACAGGAAACACCATATATTTT. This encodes CSAREGTGNTIYF.

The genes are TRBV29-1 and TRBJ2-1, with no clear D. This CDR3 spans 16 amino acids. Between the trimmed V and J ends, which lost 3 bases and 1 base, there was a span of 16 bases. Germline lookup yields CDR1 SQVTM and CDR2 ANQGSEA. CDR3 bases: TGCAGCGTTGAGGTGACGGGTCTCGCTTCCTACAATGAGCAGTTCTTC. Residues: CSVEVTGLASYNEQFF.

DNA of the CDR3: TGTGCCAGCAGTTATGTTGGGCTTGACACTGAAGCTTTCTTT. It yields the protein CASSYVGLDTEAFF. The J gene is TRBJ1-1, the V gene TRBV6-5; D gene unclear. The CDR3 is made up of 14 amino acids. With 3 bases removed from V and 3 bases from J, the gap between germline ends came to 11 bases. CDR1 and CDR2 from the germline V gene are MNHEY and SVGAGI.

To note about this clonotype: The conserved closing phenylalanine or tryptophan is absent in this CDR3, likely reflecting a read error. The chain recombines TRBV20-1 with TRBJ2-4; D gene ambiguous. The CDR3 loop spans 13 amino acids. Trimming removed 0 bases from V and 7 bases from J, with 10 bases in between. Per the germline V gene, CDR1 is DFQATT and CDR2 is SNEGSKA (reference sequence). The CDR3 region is CSARDGILNIQYL. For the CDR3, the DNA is TGCAGTGCTAGAGACGGAATTTTGAACATTCAGTACCTC.

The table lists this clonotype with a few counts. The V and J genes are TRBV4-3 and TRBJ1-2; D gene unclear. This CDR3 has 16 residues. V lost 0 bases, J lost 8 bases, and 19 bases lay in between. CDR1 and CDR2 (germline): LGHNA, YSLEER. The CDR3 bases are TGCGCCAGCAGCCAAGATACGACGGCCCCGTGGGGAGGCTACACCTTC. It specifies CASSQDTTAPWGGYTF.

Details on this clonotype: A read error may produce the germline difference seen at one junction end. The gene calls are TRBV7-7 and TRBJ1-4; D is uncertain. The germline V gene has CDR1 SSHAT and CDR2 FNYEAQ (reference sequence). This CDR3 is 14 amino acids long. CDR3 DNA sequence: TGTGCTAGCAGCCCCCTTACAGTCGGCGAAAAACTGTTTTTT. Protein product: CASSPLTVGEKLFF. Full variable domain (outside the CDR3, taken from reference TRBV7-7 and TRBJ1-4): GAGVSQSPRYKVTKRGQDVTLRCDPISSHATLYWYQQALGQGPEFLTYFNYEAQPDKSGLPSDRFSAERPEGSISTLTIQRTEQRDSAMYRCASSPLTVGEKLFFGSGTQLSVL.

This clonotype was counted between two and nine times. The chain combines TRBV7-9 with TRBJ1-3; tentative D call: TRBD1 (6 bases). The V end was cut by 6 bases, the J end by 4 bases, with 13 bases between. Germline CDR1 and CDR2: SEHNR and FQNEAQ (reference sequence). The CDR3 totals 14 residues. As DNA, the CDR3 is TGTGCCAGCAGGACCCGAGACAGGGGAAACACCATATATTTT. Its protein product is CASRTRDRGNTIYF.

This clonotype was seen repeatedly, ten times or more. The chain's CDR3 is CASSVAPWSYEQYF. In DNA, the CDR3 is TGTGCCAGCAGCGTGGCCCCCTGGTCCTACGAGCAGTACTTC. The genes are TRBV9 and TRBJ2-7; D not resolved. This CDR3 has 14 residues. CDR1 SGDLS and CDR2 YYNGEE come from the germline V gene. V lost 2 bases and J 1 base, leaving 10 bases between the germline ends.

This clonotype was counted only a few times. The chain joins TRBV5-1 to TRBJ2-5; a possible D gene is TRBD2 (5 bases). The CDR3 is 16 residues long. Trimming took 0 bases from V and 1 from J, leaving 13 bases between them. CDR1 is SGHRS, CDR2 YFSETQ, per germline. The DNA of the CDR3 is TGCGCCAGCAGCTTGGACGGGCGGGCATCCCAAGAGACCCAGTACTTC. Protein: CASSLDGRASQETQYF.

The CDR3, as DNA: TGTGCCAGCAGCCAAGGGATAGACAGGGGGTATTTT. Protein: CASSQGIDRGYF. This chain connects TRBV12-3 or TRBV12-4 to TRBJ1-3; 9 positions agree with TRBD1. This CDR3 spans 12 amino acids. With 6 bases clipped from V and 16 bases from J, the junction kept 10 bases outside the gene matches.

The DNA for the CDR3 is TGTGCCAGCAGTTCAGTCAATGAAAAACTGTTTTTT. Residues: CASSSVNEKLFF. This chain joins TRBV6-6 and TRBJ1-4; D call uncertain. Germline V gene data show CDR1 as MNHNY and CDR2 as SVGAGI (reference sequence). The ends were cut back, 4 bases at V and 5 bases at J, with 5 bases in the middle. This CDR3 has 12 amino acids.

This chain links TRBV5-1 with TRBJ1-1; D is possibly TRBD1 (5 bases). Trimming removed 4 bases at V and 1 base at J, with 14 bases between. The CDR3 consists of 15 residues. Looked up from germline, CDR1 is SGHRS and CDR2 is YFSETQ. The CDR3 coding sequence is TGCGCCAGCAGCCTCCGGACGGACACGAACACTGAAGCTTTCTTT. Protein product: CASSLRTDTNTEAFF.

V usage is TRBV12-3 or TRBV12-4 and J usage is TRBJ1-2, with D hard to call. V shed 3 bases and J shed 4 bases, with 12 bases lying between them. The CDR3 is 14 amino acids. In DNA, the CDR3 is TGTGCCAGCAGTTTTATGGGGAATCGCTATGGCTACACCTTC. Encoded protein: CASSFMGNRYGYTF.

CDR3 sequence (DNA): TGTGCCAGCTCATCCTTCACAGATACGCAGTATTTT. Amino acids: CASSSFTDTQYF. This chain links TRBV18 with TRBJ2-3; D is unresolved. CDR3 size: 12 residues. Germline loops: CDR1 KGHSH, CDR2 LQKENI. V lost 5 bases to trimming and J lost 2 bases, with 5 bases between them.

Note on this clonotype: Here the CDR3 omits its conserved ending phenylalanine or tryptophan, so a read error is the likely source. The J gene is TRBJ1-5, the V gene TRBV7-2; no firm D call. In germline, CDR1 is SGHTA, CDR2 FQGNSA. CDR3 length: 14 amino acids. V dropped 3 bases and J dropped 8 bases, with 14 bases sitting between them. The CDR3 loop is CASSLTKDGKPQHL. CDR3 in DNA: TGTGCCAGCAGCTTGACCAAAGATGGGAAGCCCCAGCATCTT.

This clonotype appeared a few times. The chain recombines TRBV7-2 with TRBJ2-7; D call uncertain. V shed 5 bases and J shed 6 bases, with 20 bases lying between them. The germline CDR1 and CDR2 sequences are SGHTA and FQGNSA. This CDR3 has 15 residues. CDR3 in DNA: TGTGCCAGCAGCCCTGGACGGGCCCACGAACGCGAGCAGTACTTC. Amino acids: CASSPGRAHEREQYF.

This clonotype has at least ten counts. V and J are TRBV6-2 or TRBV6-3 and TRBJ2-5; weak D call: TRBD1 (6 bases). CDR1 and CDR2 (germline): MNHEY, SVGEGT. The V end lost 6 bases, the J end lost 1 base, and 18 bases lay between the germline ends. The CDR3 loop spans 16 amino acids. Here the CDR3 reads CASRHRRTERQETQYF. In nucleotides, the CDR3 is TGTGCCAGCAGACACCGTCGGACAGAACGCCAAGAGACCCAGTACTTC.

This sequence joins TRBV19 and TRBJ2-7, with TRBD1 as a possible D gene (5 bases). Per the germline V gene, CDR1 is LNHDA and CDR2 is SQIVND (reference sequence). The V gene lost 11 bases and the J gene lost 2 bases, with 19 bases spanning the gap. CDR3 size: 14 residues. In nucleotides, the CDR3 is TGTGCCGCCTCGCCGAGGCAGGGAACCTACGAGCAGTACTTC. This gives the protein CAASPRQGTYEQYF.

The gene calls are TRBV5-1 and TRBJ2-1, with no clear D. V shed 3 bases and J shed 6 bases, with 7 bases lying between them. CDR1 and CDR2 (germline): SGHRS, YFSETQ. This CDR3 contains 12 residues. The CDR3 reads CASSYRFNEQFF. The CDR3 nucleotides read TGCGCCAGCAGCTACCGATTCAATGAGCAGTTCTTC.

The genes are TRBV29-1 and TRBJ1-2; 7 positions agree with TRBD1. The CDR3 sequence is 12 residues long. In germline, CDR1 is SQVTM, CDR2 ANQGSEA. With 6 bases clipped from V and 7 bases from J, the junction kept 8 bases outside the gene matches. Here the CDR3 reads CSVVQGVRGYTF. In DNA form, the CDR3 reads TGCAGCGTCGTCCAGGGGGTGCGTGGCTACACCTTC.

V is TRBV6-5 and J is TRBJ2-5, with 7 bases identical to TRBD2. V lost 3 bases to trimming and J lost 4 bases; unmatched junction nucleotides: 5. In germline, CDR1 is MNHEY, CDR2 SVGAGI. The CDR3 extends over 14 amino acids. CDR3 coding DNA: TGTGCCAGCAGTTATAATGGACTAGTAGAGACCCAGTACTTC. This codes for CASSYNGLVETQYF.

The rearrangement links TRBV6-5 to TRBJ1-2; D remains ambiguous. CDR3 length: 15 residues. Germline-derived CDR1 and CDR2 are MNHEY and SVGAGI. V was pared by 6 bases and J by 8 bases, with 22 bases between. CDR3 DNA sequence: TGTGCCAGCAGCCAAGCAGAAGGACGGCCGGACGGCTACACCTTC. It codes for CASSQAEGRPDGYTF.

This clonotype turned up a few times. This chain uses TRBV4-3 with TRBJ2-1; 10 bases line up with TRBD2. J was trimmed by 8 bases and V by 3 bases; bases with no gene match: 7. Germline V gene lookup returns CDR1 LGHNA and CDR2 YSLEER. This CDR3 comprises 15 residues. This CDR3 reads CASSHLAGGADEQFF. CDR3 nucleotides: TGCGCCAGCAGCCATTTAGCGGGGGGAGCGGATGAGCAGTTCTTC.

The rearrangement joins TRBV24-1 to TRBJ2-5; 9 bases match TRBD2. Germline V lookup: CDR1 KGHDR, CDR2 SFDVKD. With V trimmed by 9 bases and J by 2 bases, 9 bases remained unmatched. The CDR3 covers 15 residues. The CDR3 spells CATGVAGLAQETQYF. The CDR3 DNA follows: TGTGCCACCGGGGTGGCGGGACTAGCACAAGAGACCCAGTACTTC.